The TCR beta chain described here comes from a study of blood T cells in healthy people across ages. Every donor gave roughly 9.6 milliliters of peripheral blood. With a J-beta primer mix and a sample-barcoded 5' primer, a second PCR ran about 7 to 12 cycles. TCRdb redid the calling of the 5' RACE reads with MiXCR, one entry per CDR3 protein. The data show about 1,800,000 distinct CDR3 sequences, roughly 27% seen once. Study conclusions and caveats: Greater diversity and more naive CD4+ cells were seen in long-lived donors than in aged donors. In these data, TCR beta diversity tracked strongly with naive T cell percentage.

The CDR3 length is 14 residues. CDR1 and CDR2 from the germline V gene are MNHNY and SVGAGI (reference sequence). With V trimmed by 7 bases and J by 2 bases, 6 bases remained unmatched. Ten or more counts support this clonotype. The antigen is undetermined. The source material was blood. This TCR derives from a woman in her twenties or thirties in good health. This rearrangement joins TRBV6-6 to TRBJ2-3, with TRBD2 matching 7 bases. CDR3 sequence reads: CASTISGNTDTQYF. Written as DNA, the CDR3 is TGTGCCAGCACCATAAGCGGGAACACAGATACGCAGTATTTT.